Given below is one T cell receptor (beta chain) in context. Its specific antigen is unknown. No per-base quality is available; no much larger clone lies one base away. The record originates from a study of blood T cell repertoires in COVID-19 (TCRdb year 2020). In the study overall: Samples from collaborators originated in the United States, Italy and Spain and spanned both the acute and convalescent phases of COVID-19. The prospective study material was composed of cDNA or gDNA derived from T cells, B-cell-depleted T cells, or PBMCs. The dataset comprised deeply sampled blood TCRbeta repertoires from subjects exposed to, actively infected with, or recovered from COVID-19. A freely available public database, intended as a resource for researchers studying the immune response to SARS-CoV-2, is where the repertoires were released. The samples were drawn from two sources: the first 160 participants of the ongoing ImmuneRACE study, and some 1,300 subjects contributed by 6 global collaborators. Nearly every sample came with metadata listing a de-identified subject ID, COVID-19 status, age in years and sex. Where available, HLA class I and class II types were taken from metadata supplied by the sample provider and were not determined by assay-based typing.

The full study reports these points: How much clinical and demographic metadata was included differed by source and by participant, and the metadata was provided uncurated.

Each collaborating institution followed its own protocols to collect whole blood in K2EDTA tubes. Collaborator samples were shipped for TCRbeta analysis as frozen whole blood, isolated PBMCs, or DNA extracted from either sample type. Trimming costs V 3 bases and J 7 bases, and their ends lie 12 bases apart. Taken from cysteine to phenylalanine, the CDR3 has 12 residues. The retained sequence is limited to the CDR3, 36 bases, with the frame set at the first base. Looking up the germline V gene yields CDR1 SQVTM and CDR2 ANQGSEA. TCRbeta CDR3 regions were amplified from genomic DNA by means of the immunoSEQ Assay, a bias-controlled multiplex PCR. For the original study's pipeline: The number of nucleated cells in each sample was estimated by amplification of reference gene primers within the assay. Sequence reads were collapsed and filtered to measure the absolute abundance of every unique TCRbeta CDR3 rearrangement. Productive Simpson clonality was computed per sample as the square root of Simpson's diversity index over productive rearrangements. Imported from immuneACCESS, the table was reduced by TCRdb to in-frame sequences with V and J called. These copies leave out some clones; in studies compared against another copy, an unresolved V gene accounts for under half, and the cause of the remainder is not known. For V, J and clone size, that table is used; D and trimming come from the DNA. This sample gives hundreds of thousands of clones in total; 85% to 90% of them show up just once. The ten largest clones take up around 3.1% of the sample.

This receptor was obtained from a man in his sixties with acute or convalescent COVID-19. Sequencing was performed on peripheral blood. The V and J segments used are TRBV29-1 and TRBJ2-5; a tentative D call is TRBD2 (5 bases match). The sequence in DNA is TGCAGCGTTGAGCCAGCCGCGGGGACCCAGTACTTC. The resulting protein is CSVEPAAGTQYF.